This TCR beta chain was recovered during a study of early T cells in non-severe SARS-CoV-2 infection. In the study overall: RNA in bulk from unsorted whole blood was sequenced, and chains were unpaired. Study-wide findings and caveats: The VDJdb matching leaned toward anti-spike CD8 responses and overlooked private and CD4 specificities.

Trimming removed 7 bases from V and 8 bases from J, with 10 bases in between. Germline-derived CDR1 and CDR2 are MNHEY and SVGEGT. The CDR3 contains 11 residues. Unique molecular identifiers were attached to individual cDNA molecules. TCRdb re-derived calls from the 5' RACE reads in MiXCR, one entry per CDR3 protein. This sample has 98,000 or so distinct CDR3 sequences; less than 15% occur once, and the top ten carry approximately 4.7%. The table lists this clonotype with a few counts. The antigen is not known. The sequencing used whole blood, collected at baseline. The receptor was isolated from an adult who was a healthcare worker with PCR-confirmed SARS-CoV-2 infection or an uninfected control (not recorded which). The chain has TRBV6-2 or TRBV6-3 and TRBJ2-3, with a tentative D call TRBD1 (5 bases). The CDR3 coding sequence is TGTGCCAGCACCCAGGGTCGTACGCAGTATTTT. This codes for CASTQGRTQYF.